The clone carrying this T cell receptor beta chain was counted between two and nine times. What it binds is unknown. TCRdb re-analysed the reads in MiXCR, keeping a single row per CDR3 protein. The sample shows approximately 390,000 distinct CDR3 sequences, nearly 35% of them seen only once. The sample belongs to a study of T cell repertoires in cytomegalovirus infection. The wider study: Selection of CMV epitopes for the study included recently identified HLA-C-restricted and well-studied HLA-B-restricted ones. Both a matching HLA type and CMV infection were indicated by public TCR beta signatures. Findings of the study overall: People with CMV and the relevant HLA were identified by cumulative public TCR beta family frequency. CMV-specific TCR beta clonotypes restricted by HLA-C were the ones dominating the ex vivo response.

The specimen comprised cultured PBMCs, sampled from culture after CMV antigen stimulation. The receptor comes from a human donor in good health (CMV status not recorded). Some clones in this sample may be carry-over from other donors' samples.

This chain's CDR3 is CASSFPEEGYYNEQFF. CDR3 DNA: TGTGCCAGCAGCTTCCCTGAAGAGGGCTACTACAATGAGCAGTTCTTC. The chain employs TRBV7-2 and TRBJ2-1; possible D gene TRBD2, 5 bases. Trimming removed 3 bases at V and 3 bases at J, with 15 bases between. In germline, CDR1 is SGHTA, CDR2 FQGNSA. This CDR3 region has 16 residues.